This is a list of T cell receptor beta chains from one sample in a study of spatial heterogeneity in lung cancer. TCRdb re-derived calls from the 5' RACE reads in MiXCR, one entry per CDR3 protein. The sample contains about 23,000 distinct CDR3 sequences, more than 9.5% of which appear only once. The source was PBMCs, collected at follow-up. These receptors were obtained from a male donor with early-stage non-small cell lung cancer. The CDR3 runs from the conserved cysteine through the conserved F or W. Fields, in order: V gene, D gene, clone size, J gene, CDR3 protein, CDR3 DNA. The D gene is left open where the match is weak. Some rows have no size entry. The others give once, few or many, or a class for an expanded clone.

>TRBV5-4|NA|many|TRBJ2-3
CASSSPGGFTDTQYF
TGTGCCAGCAGCTCCCCGGGTGGATTCACAGATACGCAGTATTTT
>TRBV10-3|NA|few|TRBJ1-2
CAMRDPRGSYGYTF
TGTGCCATGAGGGACCCAAGAGGGTCTTATGGCTACACCTTC
>TRBV7-2|TRBD2|many|TRBJ2-5
CASSLTPLAGGNLQETQYF
TGTGCCAGCAGCCTCACCCCTTTAGCGGGGGGCAACCTCCAAGAGACCCAGTACTTC
>TRBV20-1|NA|NA|TRBJ1-5
CSAPRGGLQPQHF
TGCAGTGCTCCTCGAGGGGGGCTTCAGCCCCAGCATTTT
>TRBV5-6|NA|many|TRBJ1-2
CASSYGYTF
TGTGCCAGCAGTTATGGCTACACCTTC
>TRBV4-3|TRBD2|NA|TRBJ2-2
CASSKERGVAGELFF
TGCGCCAGCAGCAAAGAGCGGGGGGTAGCCGGGGAGCTGTTTTTT
>TRBV5-4|NA|many|TRBJ1-2
CASSLDSYGYTF
TGTGCCAGCAGCTTGGACAGCTATGGCTACACCTTC
>TRBV18|TRBD1|NA|TRBJ2-5
CASSPRVQTGGRETQYF
TGTGCCAGCTCACCACGAGTCCAGACAGGGGGCCGAGAGACCCAGTACTTC
>TRBV6-6|TRBD1|many|TRBJ2-3
CASSYPQSLRQGARLGTDTQYF
TGTGCCAGCAGTTACCCACAATCTCTCCGACAGGGGGCGCGATTAGGCACAGATACGCAGTATTTT
>TRBV2|NA|NA|TRBJ2-7
CASSEVSARPGEQYF
TGTGCCAGCAGTGAGGTTAGCGCAAGGCCGGGGGAGCAGTACTTC
>TRBV6-2/TRBV6-3|NA|many|TRBJ1-1
CASSSAGQLNTEAFF
TGTGCCAGCAGTTCTGCCGGACAGTTGAACACTGAAGCTTTCTTT
>TRBV4-3|NA|NA|TRBJ2-2
CASSQDPGMAGELFF
TGCGCCAGCAGCCAAGATCCAGGAATGGCCGGGGAGCTGTTTTTT
>TRBV5-4|TRBD2|many|TRBJ2-3
CASSRTSGRTDTQYF
TGTGCCAGCAGCCGGACTAGCGGGCGCACAGATACGCAGTATTTT
>TRBV20-1|NA|many|TRBJ1-5
CSAERTQNQPQHF
TGCAGTGCCGAACGGACCCAAAATCAGCCCCAGCATTTT
>TRBV6-1|NA|many|TRBJ2-1
CASSTTLSSYNEQFF
TGTGCCAGCAGTACGACACTGAGCTCCTACAATGAGCAGTTCTTC
>TRBV5-1|NA|few|TRBJ2-7
CASSLRGDSPFF
TGCGCCAGCAGCTTGAGGGGAGACAGTCCCTTTTTC
>TRBV7-9|TRBD1|many|TRBJ1-5
CASSLVADRGSQPQHF
TGTGCCAGCAGCTTAGTAGCGGACAGGGGGAGCCAGCCCCAGCATTTT
>TRBV7-2|TRBD1|many|TRBJ1-2
CASSPGQGSGYGYTF
TGTGCCAGCAGCCCCGGACAGGGATCGGGATATGGCTACACCTTC
>TRBV25-1|NA|NA|TRBJ1-2
CASKKTAEHGYTF
TGTGCCAGCAAAAAGACCGCAGAGCATGGCTACACCTTC
>TRBV7-2|TRBD2|NA|TRBJ2-3
CASSSASGGTDTQYF
TGTGCCAGCAGCTCAGCTAGCGGGGGGACAGATACGCAGTATTTT
>TRBV10-3|TRBD1|few|TRBJ2-7
CVVLGTGTYEQYF
TGTGTCGTACTGGGGACAGGCACCTACGAGCAGTACTTC
>TRBV15|NA|NA|TRBJ2-5
CATSVGGEETQYF
TGTGCCACCAGCGTTGGCGGGGAAGAGACCCAGTACTTC
>TRBV29-1|NA|many|TRBJ2-2
CSVGPGDNTGELFF
TGCAGCGTCGGTCCGGGAGATAACACCGGGGAGCTGTTTTTT
>TRBV5-4|NA|many|TRBJ1-1
CASSLEGRAEAFF
TGTGCCAGCAGCTTGGAAGGCAGAGCTGAAGCTTTCTTT
>TRBV14|NA|NA|TRBJ1-3
CASSIGTTSNTIYF
TGTGCCAGCAGCATCGGGACGACCTCCAACACCATATATTTT
>TRBV7-6|TRBD1|NA|TRBJ1-4
CASSLGTGDEKLFF
TGTGCCAGCAGCTTAGGGACAGGGGATGAAAAACTGTTTTTT
>TRBV28|TRBD1|NA|TRBJ1-1
CASSLNRDRDEAFF
TGTGCCAGCAGTTTAAACCGGGACAGAGATGAAGCTTTCTTT
>TRBV7-2|TRBD2|many|TRBJ2-2
CASSLQGLAGGTGELFF
TGTGCCAGCAGCTTGCAGGGACTAGCGGGGGGAACCGGGGAGCTGTTTTTT
>TRBV7-2|NA|NA|TRBJ2-2
CASSLARDTGELFF
TGTGCCAGCAGCTTAGCGCGGGACACCGGGGAGCTGTTTTTT
>TRBV29-1|NA|many|TRBJ2-6
CSVDPSGANVLTF
TGCAGCGTTGACCCCTCTGGGGCCAACGTCCTGACTTTC
>TRBV7-8|TRBD1|NA|TRBJ1-5
CASSTGGNQPQHF
TGTGCCAGCAGTACAGGGGGCAATCAGCCCCAGCATTTT
>TRBV5-1|TRBD1|many|TRBJ2-5
CASSLFGTEQETQYF
TGCGCCAGCAGCCTGTTCGGGACAGAACAAGAGACCCAGTACTTC
>TRBV6-2/TRBV6-3|TRBD2|NA|TRBJ2-7
CASSYSIAGGTYEQYF
TGTGCCAGCAGTTACTCGATAGCGGGGGGGACCTACGAGCAGTACTTC
>TRBV18|TRBD1|many|TRBJ1-1
CASSPTGTGLTEAFF
TGTGCCAGCTCACCAACCGGGACAGGGTTGACTGAAGCTTTCTTT
>TRBV4-3|NA|many|TRBJ2-2
CASSLNRGFDGELFF
TGCGCCAGCAGCCTGAATAGAGGGTTCGACGGGGAGCTGTTTTTT
>TRBV29-1|NA|many|TRBJ1-3
CSARGGMSGNTIYF
TGCAGCGCGAGGGGCGGGATGTCTGGAAACACCATATATTTT
>TRBV4-1|NA|few|TRBJ2-3
CASSQMTNTDTQYF
TGCGCCAGCAGCCAGATGACAAACACAGATACGCAGTATTTT
>TRBV4-2|NA|NA|TRBJ2-5
CASSLQGGKETQYF
TGTGCCAGCAGCCTACAGGGGGGGAAGGAGACCCAGTACTTC
>TRBV7-6|TRBD1|many|TRBJ2-1
CASSLGTGAFGGNEQFF
TGTGCCAGCAGTCTGGGGACAGGGGCCTTCGGAGGCAATGAGCAGTTCTTC
>TRBV2|NA|few|TRBJ1-2
CASSEGGASADGYTF
TGTGCCAGCAGTGAAGGGGGGGCCTCGGCGGATGGCTACACCTTC
>TRBV7-9|NA|many|TRBJ1-1
CASSPGGSGEAFF
TGTGCCAGCAGCCCGGGGGGGAGTGGTGAAGCTTTCTTT
>TRBV11-1|NA|NA|TRBJ2-7
CASSFSGLYEQYF
TGTGCCAGCAGCTTCTCGGGACTCTACGAGCAGTACTTC
>TRBV10-2|TRBD1|many|TRBJ1-1
CASSEFLGTGGVEAFF
TGCGCCAGCAGTGAGTTTCTAGGGACAGGGGGCGTTGAAGCTTTCTTT
>TRBV28|NA|NA|TRBJ2-5
CATQRDSFEETQYF
TGTGCCACCCAGCGGGACAGCTTTGAGGAGACCCAGTACTTC
>TRBV2|NA|many|TRBJ2-3
CASEIARTDTQYF
TGTGCCAGCGAGATTGCACGAACAGATACGCAGTATTTT
>TRBV10-3|TRBD1|many|TRBJ2-7
CAISGGTGNEQYF
TGTGCCATCAGTGGCGGGACAGGGAACGAGCAGTACTTC
>TRBV10-3|TRBD2|NA|TRBJ2-1
CAISTSGAREQFF
TGTGCCATCAGTACTAGCGGGGCAAGGGAGCAGTTCTTC
>TRBV20-1|NA|many|TRBJ1-5
CSARGAGVGSQPQHF
TGCAGTGCTAGAGGCGCAGGGGTAGGGAGTCAGCCCCAGCATTTT
>TRBV6-5|NA|many|TRBJ2-3
CASTPLGATDTQYF
TGTGCCAGCACCCCGCTGGGGGCAACAGATACGCAGTATTTT
>TRBV11-2|NA|many|TRBJ2-5
CASRTALQETQYF
TGTGCCAGCAGGACAGCTCTCCAAGAGACCCAGTACTTC
>TRBV28|NA|few|TRBJ2-1
CASGGSYNEQFF
TGTGCCAGCGGCGGATCCTACAATGAGCAGTTCTTC
>TRBV20-1|NA|few|TRBJ2-1
CSARDLRTGNEQFF
TGCAGTGCTAGAGATCTGAGAACGGGGAATGAGCAGTTCTTC
>TRBV20-1|NA|few|TRBJ2-5
CSARREIRETQYF
TGCAGTGCTAGGAGGGAAATCCGAGAGACCCAGTACTTC
>TRBV19|NA|many|TRBJ2-3
CASATPHGTGYF
TGTGCCAGCGCTACCCCCCACGGGACCGGGTATTTT
>TRBV3-1|NA|many|TRBJ1-5
CASSADNQPQHF
TGTGCCAGCAGTGCAGACAATCAGCCCCAGCATTTT